Sequencing of this T cell receptor (beta chain) was carried out in a study of shared clonotypes between healthy human individuals. Study-level results: How much donors shared clonotypes was expected to be affected by sequencing depth. Relative to clonotypes present in all four donors, those not shared had lower generation probabilities. Across a handful of donors, naive CD4 shared around 5.3%, naive CD8 around 4%, memory CD4 roughly 2.5%, memory CD8 0.4%.

The study separated CD4+ cells into CD45RA+ naive and CD45RA-negative memory subsets. Repertoires were generated with immunoSEQ multiplex PCR, while TCRdb's copy carries only in-frame clones and drops some. This sample carries 500,000 or so clones, 95% to 97% of them seen once, and the ten largest clones take 0.05% to 0.07%. This CDR3 is 17 amino acids long. V was pared by 8 bases and J by 5 bases, with 16 bases of the junction left unmatched. Germline loops: CDR1 LNHDA, CDR2 SQIVND (reference sequence). This clone has only one observation. Its antigen is undetermined. The chain is built from TRBV19 and TRBJ2-2; 8 nucleotides align to TRBD1. The sequencing sample was made of naive CD4+ T cells sorted from blood. Stated subset: CD45RA+ positively selected. The clonotype originates from a woman aged 30 to 39 in good health. Here the CDR3 reads CASSPWRQGLLTGELFF. CDR3 in DNA: TGTGCCAGTTCTCCATGGCGACAGGGGTTACTAACCGGGGAGCTGTTTTTT.